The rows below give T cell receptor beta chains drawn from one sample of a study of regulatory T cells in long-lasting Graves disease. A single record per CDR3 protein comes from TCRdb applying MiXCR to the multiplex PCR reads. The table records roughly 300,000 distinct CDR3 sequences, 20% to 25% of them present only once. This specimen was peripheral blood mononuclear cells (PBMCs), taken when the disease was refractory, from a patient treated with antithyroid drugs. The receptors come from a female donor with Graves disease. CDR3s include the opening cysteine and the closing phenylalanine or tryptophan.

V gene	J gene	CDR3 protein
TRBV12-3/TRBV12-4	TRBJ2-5	CASSFRETQYF
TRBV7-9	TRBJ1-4	CASSLVGVTEKLFF
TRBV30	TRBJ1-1	CAWSVEGITEAFF
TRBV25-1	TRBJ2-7	CASSEYGQGDEQYF
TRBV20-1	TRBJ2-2	CSAHISGRVLGGELFF
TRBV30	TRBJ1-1	CAWTVTANTEAFF
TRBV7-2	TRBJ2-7	CASSLKAGLVHEQYF
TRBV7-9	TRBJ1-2	CASSPFGNGYTF
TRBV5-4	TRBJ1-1	CATQPGQGAWSTEAFF
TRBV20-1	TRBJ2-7	CSATLAGVPEQYF
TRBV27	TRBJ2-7	CASSLSGRKNEQYF
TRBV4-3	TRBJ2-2	CASSQDRQGVTGELFF
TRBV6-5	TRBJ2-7	CASSYGRGYEQYF
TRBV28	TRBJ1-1	CASNPDGNTEAFF
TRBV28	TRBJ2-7	CASSFRAGTDDEQYF
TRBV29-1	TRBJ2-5	CSACMTGKETQYF
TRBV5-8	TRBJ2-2	CASSFELADLTGELFF